This TCR beta chain was recorded in a study of T cells in Graves' hyperthyroidism and ophthalmopathy. It was uncontrolled infection, other autoimmune disease, pregnancy or lactation that excluded patients. Clinical symptoms, serum thyroxine and TRAb, thyroid ultrasound and orbital computed tomography were used for the diagnoses. Using RNA transcripts as the source, TCR beta CDR3 regions were amplified. TCR CDR3 regions were first amplified by RT-PCR with HTBI primers. TCRdb ran MiXCR on the multiplex PCR reads and lists one entry per CDR3 protein. The sample gives about 400,000 distinct CDR3 sequences, roughly 15% of which show up once; around 19% is in the top ten. This sequence originates from a woman aged 25 to 39 with Graves' ophthalmopathy. The sequenced material came from blood.

CDR3 loop: CASRVAGGTDTQYF. The CDR3, as DNA: TGTGCCAGTAGGGTAGCGGGGGGCACAGATACGCAGTATTTT. The chain employs TRBV6-1 and TRBJ2-3; 9 bases map to TRBD2. V lost 9 bases and J lost 1; bases outside the gene matches: 5. There are 14 residues in the CDR3. Per the germline V gene, CDR1 is MNHNS and CDR2 is SASEGT.